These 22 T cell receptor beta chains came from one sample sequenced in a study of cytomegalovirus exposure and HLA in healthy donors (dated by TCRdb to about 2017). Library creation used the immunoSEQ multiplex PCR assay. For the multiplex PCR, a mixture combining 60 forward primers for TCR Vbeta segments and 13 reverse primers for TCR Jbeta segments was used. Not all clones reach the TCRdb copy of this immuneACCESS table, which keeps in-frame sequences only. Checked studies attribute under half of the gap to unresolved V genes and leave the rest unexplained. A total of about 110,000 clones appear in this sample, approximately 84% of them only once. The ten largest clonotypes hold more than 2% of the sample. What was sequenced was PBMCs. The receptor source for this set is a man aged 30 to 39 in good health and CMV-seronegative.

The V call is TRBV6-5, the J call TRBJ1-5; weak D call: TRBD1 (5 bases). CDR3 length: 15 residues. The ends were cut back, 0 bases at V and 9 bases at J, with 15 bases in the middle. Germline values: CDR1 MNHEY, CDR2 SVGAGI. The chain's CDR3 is CASSYSGGEGRPQHF. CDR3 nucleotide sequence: TGTGCCAGCAGTTACTCGGGGGGGGAAGGGCGGCCCCAGCATTTT.

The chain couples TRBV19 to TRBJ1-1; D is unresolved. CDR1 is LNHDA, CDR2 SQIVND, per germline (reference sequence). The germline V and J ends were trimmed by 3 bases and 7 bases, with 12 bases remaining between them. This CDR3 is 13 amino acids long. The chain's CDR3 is CASSMEGQREAFF. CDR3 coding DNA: TGTGCCAGTAGTATGGAGGGCCAGCGTGAAGCTTTCTTT.

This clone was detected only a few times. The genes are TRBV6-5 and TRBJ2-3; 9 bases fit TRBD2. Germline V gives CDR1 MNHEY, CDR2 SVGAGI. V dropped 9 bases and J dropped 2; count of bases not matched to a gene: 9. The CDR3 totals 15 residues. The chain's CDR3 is CASRRLAGSTDTQYF. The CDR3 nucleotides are TGTGCCAGTAGGCGGCTAGCGGGGTCCACAGATACGCAGTATTTT.

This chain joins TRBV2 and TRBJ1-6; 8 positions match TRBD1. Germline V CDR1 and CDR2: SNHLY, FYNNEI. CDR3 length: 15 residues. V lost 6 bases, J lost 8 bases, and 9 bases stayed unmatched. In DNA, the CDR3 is TGTGCCAGCAGAAAACAGACAGGGGTCTATTCACCCCTCCACTTT. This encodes CASRKQTGVYSPLHF.

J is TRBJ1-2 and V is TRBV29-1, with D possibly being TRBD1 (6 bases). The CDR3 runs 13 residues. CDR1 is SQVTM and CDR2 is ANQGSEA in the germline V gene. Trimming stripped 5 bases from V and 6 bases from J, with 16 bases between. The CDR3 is CSVLYRAEDGYTF. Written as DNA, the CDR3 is TGCAGCGTTCTATACAGGGCGGAGGATGGCTACACCTTC.

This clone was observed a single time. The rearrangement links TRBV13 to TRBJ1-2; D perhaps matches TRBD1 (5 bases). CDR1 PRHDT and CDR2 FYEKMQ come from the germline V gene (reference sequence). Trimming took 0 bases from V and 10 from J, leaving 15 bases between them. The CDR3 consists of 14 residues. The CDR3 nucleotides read TGTGCCAGCAGCTTAGGCTTCCAGGGATGGGACTACACCTTC. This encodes CASSLGFQGWDYTF.

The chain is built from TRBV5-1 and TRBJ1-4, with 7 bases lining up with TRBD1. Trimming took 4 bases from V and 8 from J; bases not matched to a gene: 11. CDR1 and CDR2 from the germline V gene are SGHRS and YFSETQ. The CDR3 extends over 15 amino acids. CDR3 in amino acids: CASSGGRGPQEKLFF. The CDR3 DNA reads TGCGCCAGCAGCGGCGGGAGGGGGCCTCAAGAAAAACTGTTTTTT.

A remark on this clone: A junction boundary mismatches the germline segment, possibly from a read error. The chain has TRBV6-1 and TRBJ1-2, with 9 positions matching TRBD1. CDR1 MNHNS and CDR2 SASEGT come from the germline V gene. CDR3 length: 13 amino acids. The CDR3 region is CASSSSPGTGSVF. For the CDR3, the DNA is TGTGCCAGCAGTTCAAGTCCCGGGACAGGGTCCGTCTTC.

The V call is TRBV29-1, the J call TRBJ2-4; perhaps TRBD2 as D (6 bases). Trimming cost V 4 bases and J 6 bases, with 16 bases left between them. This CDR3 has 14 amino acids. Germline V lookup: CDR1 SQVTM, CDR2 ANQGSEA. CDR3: CSVGPGTRGNIQYF. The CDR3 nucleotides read TGCAGCGTTGGGCCCGGGACTCGGGGAAACATTCAGTACTTC.

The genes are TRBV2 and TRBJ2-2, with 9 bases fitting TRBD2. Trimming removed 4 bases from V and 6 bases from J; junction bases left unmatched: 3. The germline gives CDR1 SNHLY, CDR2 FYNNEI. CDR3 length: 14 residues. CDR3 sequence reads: CASSGGGAAGELFF. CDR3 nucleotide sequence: TGTGCCAGCAGTGGCGGGGGGGCCGCCGGGGAGCTGTTTTTT.

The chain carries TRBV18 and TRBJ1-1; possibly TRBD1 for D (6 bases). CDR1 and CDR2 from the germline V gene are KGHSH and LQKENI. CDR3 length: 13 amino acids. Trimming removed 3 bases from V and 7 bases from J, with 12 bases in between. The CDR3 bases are TGTGCCAGCTCACCGTACAGGGACCTTGAAGCTTTCTTT. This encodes CASSPYRDLEAFF.

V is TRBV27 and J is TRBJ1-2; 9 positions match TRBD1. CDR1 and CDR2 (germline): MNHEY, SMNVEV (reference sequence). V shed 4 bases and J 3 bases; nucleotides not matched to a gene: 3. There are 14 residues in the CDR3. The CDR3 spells CASSSRQGDYGYTF. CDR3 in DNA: TGTGCCAGCAGTTCAAGACAGGGGGACTATGGCTACACCTTC.

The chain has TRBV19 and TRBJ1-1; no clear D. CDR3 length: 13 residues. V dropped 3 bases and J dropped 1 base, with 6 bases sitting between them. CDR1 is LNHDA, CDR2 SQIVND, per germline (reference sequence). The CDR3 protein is CASSMQANTEAFF. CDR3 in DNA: TGTGCCAGTAGTATGCAGGCGAACACTGAAGCTTTCTTT.

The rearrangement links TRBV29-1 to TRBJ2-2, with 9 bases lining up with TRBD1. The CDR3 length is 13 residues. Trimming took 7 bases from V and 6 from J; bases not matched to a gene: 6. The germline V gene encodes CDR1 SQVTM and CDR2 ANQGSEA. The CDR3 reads CSGGQGGSGELFF. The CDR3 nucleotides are TGCAGCGGGGGACAGGGAGGTTCCGGGGAGCTGTTTTTT.

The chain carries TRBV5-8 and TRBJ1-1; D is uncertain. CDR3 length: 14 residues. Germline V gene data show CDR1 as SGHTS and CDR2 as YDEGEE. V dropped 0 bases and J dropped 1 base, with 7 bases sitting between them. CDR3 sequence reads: CASSLVEWNTEAFF. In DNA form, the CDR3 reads TGTGCCAGCAGCTTGGTTGAGTGGAACACTGAAGCTTTCTTT.

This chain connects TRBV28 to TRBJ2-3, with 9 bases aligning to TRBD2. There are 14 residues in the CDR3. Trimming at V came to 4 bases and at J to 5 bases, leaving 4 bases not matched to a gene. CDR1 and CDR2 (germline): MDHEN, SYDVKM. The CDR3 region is CASSSAGGLDTQYF. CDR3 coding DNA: TGTGCCAGCAGTTCCGCGGGAGGGTTAGATACGCAGTATTTT.

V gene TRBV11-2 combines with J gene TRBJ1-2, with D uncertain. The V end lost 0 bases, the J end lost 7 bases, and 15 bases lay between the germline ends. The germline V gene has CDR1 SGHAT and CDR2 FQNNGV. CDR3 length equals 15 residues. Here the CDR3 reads CASSLDWGGLGGYTF. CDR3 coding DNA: TGTGCCAGCAGCTTAGATTGGGGAGGGTTGGGTGGCTACACCTTC.

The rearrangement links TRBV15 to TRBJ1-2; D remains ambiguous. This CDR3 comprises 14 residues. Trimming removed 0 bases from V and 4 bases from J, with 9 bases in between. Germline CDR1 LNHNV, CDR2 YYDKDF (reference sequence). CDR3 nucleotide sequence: TGTGCCACCAGCAGAGACAGGTTAATCTATGGCTACACCTTC. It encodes CATSRDRLIYGYTF. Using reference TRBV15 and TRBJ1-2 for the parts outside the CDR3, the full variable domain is DAMVIQNPRYQVTQFGKPVTLSCSQTLNHNVMYWYQQKSSQAPKLLFHYYDKDFNNEADTPDNFQSRRPNTSFCFLDIRSPGLGDTAMYLCATSRDRLIYGYTFGSGTRLTVV.

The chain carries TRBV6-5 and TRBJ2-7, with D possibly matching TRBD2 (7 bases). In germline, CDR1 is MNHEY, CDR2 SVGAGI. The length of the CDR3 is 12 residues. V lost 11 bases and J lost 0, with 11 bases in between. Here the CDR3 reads CACGGRSYEQYF. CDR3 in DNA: TGTGCCTGCGGGGGCCGCTCCTACGAGCAGTACTTC.

The CDR3 coding sequence is TGTGCCAGCCGTAAGGGGGACACAGGGCATGGGTACTTC. It yields the protein CASRKGDTGHGYF. The rearrangement uses TRBV6-5 and TRBJ2-7; tentatively, D is TRBD1 (6 bases). The ends were cut back, 8 bases at V and 12 bases at J, with 23 bases in the middle. CDR3 length: 13 residues. The germline CDR1 and CDR2 sequences are MNHEY and SVGAGI.

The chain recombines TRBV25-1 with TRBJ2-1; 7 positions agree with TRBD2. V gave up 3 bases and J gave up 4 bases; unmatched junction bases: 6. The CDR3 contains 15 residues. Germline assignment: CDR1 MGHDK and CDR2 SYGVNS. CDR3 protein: CASSDQAGIYNEQFF. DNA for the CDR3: TGTGCCAGCAGTGACCAAGCGGGGATTTACAATGAGCAGTTCTTC.

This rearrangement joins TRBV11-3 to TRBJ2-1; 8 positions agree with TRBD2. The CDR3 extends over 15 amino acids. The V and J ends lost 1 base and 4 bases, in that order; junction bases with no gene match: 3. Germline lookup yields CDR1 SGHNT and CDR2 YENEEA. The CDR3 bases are TGTGCCAGCAGCTTAGGAGCGGGAGATTACAATGAGCAGTTCTTC. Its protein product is CASSLGAGDYNEQFF.